The source of this T cell receptor (beta chain) is a study of tumor and adjacent non-tumor tissue in lung cancer. Study at large: Aged about 30 to 76 years, patients included 10 men and five or six women with stage I to III disease. On average, productive TCRbeta reads reached about 4 million per sample.

Three rounds of nested PCR, following a modified ARM-PCR protocol, produced the TCRbeta library. TCRdb processed the multiplex PCR reads anew with MiXCR; each CDR3 protein has one entry. The sample shows 47,000 or so distinct CDR3 sequences, about 68% of them seen only once. As regards this clonotype: The antigen remains undetermined. The conserved phenylalanine or tryptophan normally closing the CDR3 is absent here, so this likely arose from a read error.

RNA was extracted from bulk tissue without any cell sorting. This non-tumor lung sample came from over 3 cm beyond the tumor edge. Overall study results and limits: Top 100 clones took a larger repertoire share in normal lung.

There are 12 residues in the CDR3. Germline CDR1 is SQVTM and CDR2 is ANQGSEA. The sequenced material came from distant non-tumor lung tissue. The genes are TRBV29-1 and TRBJ1-1; weak D call: TRBD1 (5 bases). The TCR sequence derives from a woman in her sixties or seventies with non-small cell lung cancer. CDR3 amino acids: CNVMGGFGEAFL. In nucleotides, the CDR3 is TGCAACGTTATGGGGGGGTTTGGTGAAGCTTTCCTT.